These T cell receptor beta chains were read from a single sample in a study of T cell repertoires in ileal Crohn's disease. Only in-frame clones appear in the TCRdb table, and some are missing; sequencing was by immunoSEQ multiplex PCR. Of 5,500 to 7,000 clones in the sample, approximately 88% were seen once. Sequencing was done on a sample of CD4+ T cells from ileum. These TCRs come from an adult with Crohn's disease. Some clones in this sample may be carry-over from other donors' samples. Both conserved end residues are part of each CDR3. Fields, in order: clone size, D gene, V gene, J gene, CDR3 protein, CDR3 DNA. D genes are given only for firm matches. Rows may omit the clone size; those that give it use once, few, many or a size class.

clone size: -
D gene: TRBD1
V gene: TRBV27
J gene: TRBJ2-1
CDR3 protein: CASSSGGASYNEQFF
CDR3 DNA: TGTGCCAGCAGTTCAGGGGGAGCCTCCTACAATGAGCAGTTCTTC

clone size: -
D gene: -
V gene: TRBV6-1
J gene: TRBJ1-1
CDR3 protein: CANSPRARTEAFF
CDR3 DNA: TGTGCCAACTCGCCCAGGGCGAGGACTGAAGCTTTCTTT

clone size: -
D gene: TRBD1
V gene: TRBV2
J gene: TRBJ1-2
CDR3 protein: CASRFGTGGSGYTF
CDR3 DNA: TGTGCCAGCAGGTTCGGAACAGGGGGGAGCGGCTACACCTTC

clone size: -
D gene: TRBD2
V gene: TRBV19
J gene: TRBJ2-3
CDR3 protein: CASSLGTSGRSDTQYF
CDR3 DNA: TGTGCCAGTAGCCTTGGGACTAGCGGTAGGTCAGATACGCAGTATTTT

clone size: -
D gene: TRBD2
V gene: TRBV6-1
J gene: TRBJ2-1
CDR3 protein: CASSPLAGGPNEQFF
CDR3 DNA: TGTGCCAGCAGTCCACTAGCGGGAGGGCCCAATGAGCAGTTCTTC

clone size: -
D gene: -
V gene: TRBV19
J gene: TRBJ2-1
CDR3 protein: CASRSLVGGTSNEQFF
CDR3 DNA: TGTGCCAGTAGATCCCTAGTCGGGGGAACTTCCAATGAGCAGTTCTTC

clone size: once
D gene: TRBD2
V gene: TRBV19
J gene: TRBJ2-5
CDR3 protein: CASSARRIAGEETQYF
CDR3 DNA: TGTGCCAGTAGTGCGCGGAGAATAGCGGGAGAAGAGACCCAGTACTTC

clone size: few
D gene: TRBD1
V gene: TRBV29-1
J gene: TRBJ1-1
CDR3 protein: CSAYRGHTEAFF
CDR3 DNA: TGCAGCGCTTACAGGGGCCACACTGAAGCTTTCTTT

clone size: -
D gene: TRBD1
V gene: TRBV5-4
J gene: TRBJ2-7
CDR3 protein: CASSLGTGVSYEQYF
CDR3 DNA: TGTGCCAGCAGCTTGGGGACAGGGGTTTCCTACGAGCAGTACTTC

clone size: -
D gene: TRBD2
V gene: TRBV7-8
J gene: TRBJ2-7
CDR3 protein: CASSLGASGSSYEQYF
CDR3 DNA: TGTGCCAGCAGCTTAGGGGCTAGCGGGAGCTCCTACGAGCAGTACTTC

clone size: -
D gene: -
V gene: TRBV30
J gene: TRBJ1-6
CDR3 protein: CASSGKSSYNSPLHF
CDR3 DNA: TGTGCCAGCTCGGGGAAGAGCTCCTATAATTCACCCCTCCACTTT

clone size: -
D gene: -
V gene: TRBV29-1
J gene: TRBJ1-1
CDR3 protein: CSVVGRLNTEAFF
CDR3 DNA: TGCAGCGTTGTGGGCAGACTGAACACTGAAGCTTTCTTT

clone size: once
D gene: -
V gene: TRBV29-1
J gene: TRBJ2-7
CDR3 protein: CSAVRDTGSYEQYF
CDR3 DNA: TGCAGCGCCGTCCGGGACACTGGGTCCTACGAGCAGTACTTC

clone size: -
D gene: -
V gene: TRBV7-2
J gene: TRBJ2-7
CDR3 protein: CASSLGGAESYEQYF
CDR3 DNA: TGTGCCAGCAGCTTGGGGGGAGCAGAGTCCTACGAGCAGTACTTC

clone size: -
D gene: -
V gene: TRBV30
J gene: TRBJ2-7
CDR3 protein: CAWSPYLLTYEQYF
CDR3 DNA: TGTGCCTGGTCCCCCTACCTCTTAACCTACGAGCAGTACTTC

clone size: -
D gene: TRBD1
V gene: TRBV7-9
J gene: TRBJ2-3
CDR3 protein: CASSSTGADTQYF
CDR3 DNA: TGTGCCAGCAGCTCCACAGGGGCCGATACGCAGTATTTT

clone size: -
D gene: TRBD1
V gene: TRBV5-1
J gene: TRBJ2-7
CDR3 protein: CASMDRGNEQYF
CDR3 DNA: TGCGCCAGCATGGACAGGGGTAACGAGCAGTACTTC

clone size: -
D gene: TRBD2
V gene: TRBV2
J gene: TRBJ2-2
CDR3 protein: CASRTGGAGLFAGELFF
CDR3 DNA: TGTGCCAGCAGGACCGGGGGGGCTGGGCTTTTCGCCGGGGAGCTGTTTTTT

clone size: -
D gene: -
V gene: TRBV9
J gene: TRBJ2-1
CDR3 protein: CASSVGPSSYNEQFF
CDR3 DNA: TGTGCCAGCAGCGTAGGCCCCAGCTCCTACAATGAGCAGTTCTTC

clone size: -
D gene: -
V gene: TRBV10-3
J gene: TRBJ1-1
CDR3 protein: CAISEMGGLTEAFF
CDR3 DNA: TGTGCCATCAGTGAAATGGGGGGGCTCACTGAAGCTTTCTTT

clone size: -
D gene: TRBD1
V gene: TRBV19
J gene: TRBJ1-2
CDR3 protein: CASRPIDRDLNYGYTF
CDR3 DNA: TGTGCCAGTCGACCAATCGACAGGGACCTTAACTATGGCTACACCTTC

clone size: -
D gene: TRBD2
V gene: TRBV27
J gene: TRBJ2-7
CDR3 protein: CASNPPGGGEQYF
CDR3 DNA: TGTGCCAGCAACCCGCCGGGGGGTGGCGAGCAGTACTTC

clone size: -
D gene: -
V gene: TRBV5-1
J gene: TRBJ2-2
CDR3 protein: CASSLVASNTGELFF
CDR3 DNA: TGCGCCAGCAGCTTGGTGGCTTCGAACACCGGGGAGCTGTTTTTT

clone size: -
D gene: TRBD1
V gene: TRBV4-3
J gene: TRBJ1-5
CDR3 protein: CASSPDRDQPQHF
CDR3 DNA: TGCGCCAGCAGCCCGGACAGGGATCAGCCCCAGCATTTT

clone size: -
D gene: -
V gene: TRBV4-2
J gene: TRBJ2-1
CDR3 protein: CASSHTGLRDNEQFF
CDR3 DNA: TGTGCCAGCAGCCACACGGGGTTAAGGGACAATGAGCAGTTCTTC

clone size: -
D gene: -
V gene: TRBV2
J gene: TRBJ2-2
CDR3 protein: CASSERWTKGMFF
CDR3 DNA: TGTGCCAGCAGTGAAAGGTGGACAAAGGGCATGTTTTTT

clone size: -
D gene: -
V gene: TRBV7-2
J gene: TRBJ2-2
CDR3 protein: CASSLLARTGELFF
CDR3 DNA: TGTGCCAGCAGCTTACTAGCGAGGACCGGGGAGCTGTTTTTT

clone size: -
D gene: TRBD1
V gene: TRBV27
J gene: TRBJ2-5
CDR3 protein: CASSLAPGQGGTQYF
CDR3 DNA: TGTGCCAGCAGTCTAGCCCCCGGACAGGGAGGGACCCAGTACTTC

clone size: -
D gene: TRBD1
V gene: TRBV5-1
J gene: TRBJ1-4
CDR3 protein: CASSAGTGLEKLFF
CDR3 DNA: TGCGCCAGCAGCGCAGGGACAGGGCTTGAAAAACTGTTTTTT

clone size: -
D gene: TRBD2
V gene: TRBV28
J gene: TRBJ2-1
CDR3 protein: CASSLLPGGKFWEQFF
CDR3 DNA: TGTGCCAGCAGTTTATTGCCGGGAGGGAAGTTCTGGGAGCAGTTCTTC

clone size: -
D gene: -
V gene: TRBV5-1
J gene: TRBJ2-6
CDR3 protein: CASSWRAGANVLTF
CDR3 DNA: TGCGCCAGCAGCTGGCGGGCTGGGGCCAACGTCCTGACTTTC